These 4 T cell receptor beta chains were all obtained from the same sample, sequenced in a study of T cells in Graves' hyperthyroidism and ophthalmopathy. RNA transcripts gave rise to amplified TCR beta CDR3 regions. The TCR CDR3 was amplified in a first-round RT-PCR using the HTBI primer set. MiXCR, applied by TCRdb to the multiplex PCR reads, yields one record per CDR3 protein. The repertoire has roughly 700,000 distinct CDR3 sequences, less than 15% of them found once; the top ten carry about 10%. Sequencing used blood. The origin of the receptors is a woman aged 18-35 years with Graves' hyperthyroidism.

This clonotype was observed many times. This chain connects TRBV10-3 to TRBJ2-7; D might be TRBD2 (7 bases). The V end was cut by 2 bases, the J end by 6 bases, with 8 bases between. The CDR3 is 12 amino acids. Germline CDR1 and CDR2: ENHRY and SYGVKD. CDR3: CAISERGGEQYF. The CDR3 DNA follows: TGTGCCATCAGTGAGAGGGGGGGCGAGCAGTACTTC.

This clonotype was seen repeatedly, ten times or more. V usage is TRBV28 and J usage is TRBJ2-1; 9 positions agree with TRBD2. CDR3 length: 16 residues. Germline V gene data show CDR1 as MDHEN and CDR2 as SYDVKM. J was trimmed by 0 bases and V by 6 bases; bases with no gene match: 6. CDR3 DNA: TGTGCCAGCAGCCTCGAAGCGGGAGGCTCCTACAATGAGCAGTTCTTC. It is translated as CASSLEAGGSYNEQFF.

V is TRBV12-3 or TRBV12-4 and J is TRBJ2-3; 7 bases agree with TRBD1. This CDR3 region has 16 residues. V was pared by 1 base and J by 8 bases, with 12 bases of the junction left unmatched. Here the CDR3 DNA reads TGTGCCAGCAGTTTAGGGGGGACAGCCGCTTTTGGTACGCAGTATTTT. Protein: CASSLGGTAAFGTQYF.

This clonotype was seen more than once but under ten times. The rearrangement uses TRBV7-8 and TRBJ2-1; TRBD2 matches at 10 bases. Germline V gene sequence: CDR1 SGHVS, CDR2 FQNEAQ. The ends lost 1 base at V and 0 bases at J; junction bases unmatched: 6. CDR3 length equals 18 residues. CDR3 sequence (DNA): TGTGCCAGCAGCTTAGAACTAGCGGGGACATACTCCTACAATGAGCAGTTCTTC. It codes for CASSLELAGTYSYNEQFF.